A selection of T cell receptor beta chains follows, all from one sample in a study of response to subunit inactivated influenza vaccine. MiXCR, applied by TCRdb to the RT-PCR reads, yields one record per CDR3 protein. The table shows 280,000 or so distinct CDR3 sequences, with just over 20% occurring only once. The sequencing used PBMCs from blood, collected roughly 20 months after vaccination. The receptors stem from a man aged 50-75 years who received an inactivated influenza vaccine. Both conserved end residues are part of each CDR3. D genes are given only for firm matches. Clone size is not always given. Where it is, it says once, few, many or a class for expanded clones.

TRBJ1-1 TRBV29-1 . . CSVLVGGKGAFF TGCAGCGTTCTCGTTGGGGGGAAGGGAGCTTTCTTT
TRBJ2-1 TRBV20-1 . . CSATGARTYNEQFF TGCAGTGCTACGGGGGCTAGAACCTACAATGAGCAGTTCTTC
TRBJ2-3 TRBV4-1 . . CASSLGWRDDTQYF TGCGCCAGCAGCCTGGGGTGGAGGGACGATACGCAGTATTTT
TRBJ2-7 TRBV5-4 TRBD2 . CASSLDPGTSGRIYEQYF TGTGCCAGCAGCTTGGACCCCGGCACTAGCGGGAGGATTTACGAGCAGTACTTC
TRBJ1-1 TRBV30 . . CAWALTEAFF TGTGCCTGGGCCTTGACAGAAGCTTTCTTT
TRBJ1-1 TRBV7-9 . . CASSFGRLENTEAFF TGTGCCAGCAGCTTTGGCAGGCTAGAGAACACTGAAGCTTTCTTT
TRBJ2-7 TRBV14 . . CASSQRRIDRRAYEQYF TGTGCCAGCAGCCAAAGGAGAATAGACAGGAGAGCCTACGAGCAGTACTTC
TRBJ2-7 TRBV6-2/TRBV6-3 TRBD1 . CASSDGQGLYEQYF TGTGCCAGCAGTGACGGACAGGGGTTGTACGAGCAGTACTTC
TRBJ2-2 TRBV24-1 TRBD1 . CATSPLRTGGAKNTGELFF TGTGCCACCAGTCCCTTGAGGACAGGGGGCGCGAAAAACACCGGGGAGCTGTTTTTT
TRBJ1-3 TRBV7-9 . few CASSLGPQGISGNTIYF TGTGCCAGCAGCTTAGGTCCGCAGGGGATCTCTGGAAACACCATATATTTT
TRBJ1-5 TRBV27 TRBD1 . CASSPRGVSSNQPQHF TGTGCCAGCAGTCCCAGGGGGGTCTCAAGCAATCAGCCCCAGCATTTT
TRBJ2-7 TRBV28 . . CASGETPLSREQYF TGTGCCAGCGGAGAGACTCCCCTCTCGAGGGAGCAGTACTTC
TRBJ1-2 TRBV5-1 . . CASSYRVDYGYTF TGCGCCAGCAGCTACAGGGTAGACTATGGCTACACCTTC
TRBJ2-7 TRBV29-1 . . CSVKEPEQYF TGCAGCGTTAAAGAGCCCGAGCAGTACTTC
TRBJ2-7 TRBV5-1 . . CASSLAIGAYEQYF TGCGCCAGCAGCTTAGCGATTGGGGCCTACGAGCAGTACTTC
TRBJ2-1 TRBV18 TRBD1 . CASSPGASTGSIDNEQFF TGTGCCAGCTCACCAGGGGCCTCGACAGGGTCCATTGACAATGAGCAGTTCTTC
TRBJ2-2 TRBV5-1 . . CASSLERTNTGELFF TGCGCCAGCAGCTTGGAGAGGACGAACACCGGGGAGCTGTTTTTT
TRBJ2-1 TRBV20-1 . few CSARPRLRGWSYNEQFF TGCAGTGCTAGACCCCGCCTACGCGGCTGGAGCTACAATGAGCAGTTCTTC
TRBJ1-1 TRBV5-5 . few CASSLGHGSTEAFF TGTGCCAGCAGCTTGGGGCACGGGAGCACTGAAGCTTTCTTT
TRBJ2-3 TRBV5-4 TRBD1 few CASSDRAGDTQYF TGTGCCAGCAGTGACAGGGCTGGGGATACGCAGTATTTT
TRBJ1-5 TRBV20-1 TRBD1 . CSAKKDRANQPQHF TGCAGTGCTAAAAAGGACAGGGCAAATCAGCCCCAGCATTTT
TRBJ2-7 TRBV29-1 TRBD2 . CSGAGGGEGYEQYF TGCAGCGGAGCGGGGGGCGGCGAGGGTTACGAGCAGTACTTC
TRBJ2-7 TRBV28 . many CASSPGYWSEQYF TGTGCCAGCAGCCCAGGGTACTGGAGCGAGCAGTACTTC
TRBJ1-2 TRBV28 . many CASSTLRPGPAGVYGYTF TGTGCCAGCAGTACACTGCGGCCGGGACCGGCCGGCGTCTATGGCTACACCTTC
TRBJ1-4 TRBV24-1 . . CATSAAGGEGEKLFF TGTGCCACCAGTGCAGCGGGCGGGGAAGGTGAAAAACTGTTTTTT
TRBJ2-3 TRBV5-1 . . CASSNGRTTDTQYF TGCGCCAGCAGCAACGGGAGAACCACAGATACGCAGTATTTT
TRBJ2-7 TRBV27 . . CASSTGTYLYEQYF TGTGCCAGCAGCACCGGGACATACCTCTACGAGCAGTACTTC
TRBJ2-1 TRBV6-1 TRBD2 few CASSTGTSGRFEQFF TGTGCCAGCAGTACCGGGACTAGCGGGAGGTTTGAGCAGTTCTTC
TRBJ1-1 TRBV21-1 . many CASSKAGTGGLGKTEAFF TGTGCCAGCAGCAAAGCCGGGACAGGGGGCCTGGGTAAAACTGAAGCTTTCTTT
TRBJ1-1 TRBV3-1 TRBD1 . CASSQTGVNTEAFF TGTGCCAGCAGCCAAACAGGGGTGAACACTGAAGCTTTCTTT
TRBJ1-5 TRBV5-5 . few CASSWSGTNQPQHF TGTGCCAGCAGCTGGTCGGGGACGAATCAGCCCCAGCATTTT
TRBJ1-1 TRBV9 . . CASSASPSSGSPYTEAFF TGTGCCAGCAGCGCCTCTCCATCGTCGGGCAGCCCTTACACTGAAGCTTTCTTT
TRBJ2-2 TRBV4-3 . few CASSRAGRTGELFF TGCGCCAGCAGCCGGGCAGGAAGGACCGGGGAGCTGTTTTTT
TRBJ1-5 TRBV12-3/TRBV12-4 . many CASSPGGGRQPQHF TGTGCCAGCAGCCCCGGGGGGGGAAGACAGCCCCAGCATTTT
TRBJ1-1 TRBV30 . few CAWSSLITEAFF TGTGCCTGGAGTAGTCTCATCACTGAAGCTTTCTTT
TRBJ2-2 TRBV6-2/TRBV6-3 . . CASRTRYTGELFF TGTGCCAGCAGGACGCGGTACACCGGGGAGCTGTTTTTT
TRBJ1-6 TRBV14 TRBD1 . CASSQLGTGNNSPLHF TGTGCCAGCAGCCAACTTGGGACAGGGAATAATTCACCCCTCCACTTT
TRBJ2-7 TRBV20-1 . . CSATIDTISYEQYF TGCAGTGCTACAATCGACACCATCTCCTACGAGCAGTACTTC
TRBJ2-3 TRBV2 . . CASLRDGRVTQYF TGTGCCAGCCTCCGGGACGGGCGAGTTACGCAGTATTTT
TRBJ1-3 TRBV3-1 TRBD1 . CASSQTGGSGNTIYF TGTGCCAGCAGCCAGACAGGGGGCTCTGGAAACACCATATATTTT
TRBJ1-2 TRBV5-3 TRBD1 . CARSSPGQGMTLNYGYTF TGTGCCAGAAGCTCCCCGGGACAGGGGATGACCCTTAACTATGGCTACACCTTC
TRBJ2-5 TRBV7-9 . many CASSAYTGIETQYF TGTGCCAGCAGCGCCTATACAGGGATAGAGACCCAGTACTTC
TRBJ1-2 TRBV12-3/TRBV12-4 . . CASRGISEVYGYTF TGTGCCAGTAGGGGGATCTCAGAGGTCTATGGCTACACCTTC
TRBJ1-1 TRBV5-5 . many CASSLGNLNTEAFF TGTGCCAGCAGCTTGGGGAATTTGAACACTGAAGCTTTCTTT
TRBJ1-5 TRBV6-1 . many CASRQVGEDQPQHF TGTGCCAGCAGGCAAGTGGGGGAGGATCAGCCCCAGCATTTT
TRBJ2-3 TRBV5-8 . many CASSLVDRDTQYF TGTGCCAGCAGCTTGGTCGACAGGGATACGCAGTATTTT
TRBJ2-3 TRBV20-1 TRBD2 . CSARDKRDLITDTQYF TGCAGTGCTAGAGATAAGCGGGACCTGATCACAGATACGCAGTATTTT
TRBJ1-1 TRBV12-3/TRBV12-4 TRBD1 . CASSLWDRDTEAFF TGTGCCAGCAGTTTATGGGACAGGGACACTGAAGCTTTCTTT
TRBJ1-1 TRBV30 TRBD1 . CAGTGWGQNTEAFF TGTGCCGGGACAGGATGGGGGCAGAACACTGAAGCTTTCTTT
TRBJ1-4 TRBV4-1 . few CASSQDRLGNYREKLFF TGCGCCAGCAGCCAAGATCGGCTCGGCAACTATCGGGAAAAACTGTTTTTT
TRBJ2-1 TRBV12-3/TRBV12-4 TRBD2 . CASSLLGSTSARSYNEQFF TGTGCCAGCAGTTTACTCGGCAGTACTAGCGCTCGCTCCTACAATGAGCAGTTCTTC
TRBJ2-1 TRBV5-1 TRBD2 few CASQRRGEYNEQFF TGCGCCAGCCAACGGCGGGGGGAATACAATGAGCAGTTCTTC
TRBJ1-4 TRBV6-1 . few CASRPPGGYGEKLFF TGTGCCAGCAGACCTCCCGGGGGGTATGGAGAAAAACTGTTTTTT
TRBJ2-5 TRBV27 . few CASSLSYQETQYF TGTGCCAGCAGTTTATCTTACCAAGAGACCCAGTACTTC
TRBJ1-1 TRBV9 . few CASSVSPTGLNTEAFF TGTGCCAGCAGCGTAAGCCCGACAGGATTGAACACTGAAGCTTTCTTT
TRBJ2-7 TRBV6-5 . once CASSNSGEQYF TGTGCCAGCAGTAACTCTGGGGAGCAGTACTTC
TRBJ2-2 TRBV6-2/TRBV6-3 TRBD2 many CASSYPSLAGSIGELFF TGTGCCAGCAGTTACCCATCGCTAGCGGGGAGTATCGGGGAGCTGTTTTTT
TRBJ2-3 TRBV20-1 TRBD2 . CSASGTSGRRDTQYF TGCAGTGCCTCCGGGACTAGCGGGAGAAGGGATACGCAGTATTTT
TRBJ2-2 TRBV12-3/TRBV12-4 . . CASSWSGGELFF TGTGCCAGCAGTTGGTCCGGCGGGGAGCTGTTTTTT
TRBJ1-1 TRBV7-3 TRBD1 . CASSPGTGGTEAFF TGTGCCAGCAGCCCAGGGACAGGGGGCACTGAAGCTTTCTTT